The sequence of this TCR beta chain was determined in a study of OX40 agonist ivuxolimab in advanced cancers. Study-wide context: A mean age of around 66 years, range about 23 to 90, was recorded, and under 85% were male. Study outcomes and limitations: Also showing low normalized T-cell clonal expansion were some of the nonresponders. CD4+ and CD8+ blood T cells expanded clonally by week 6 at 0.1 to 3.0 mg/kg. In general, CD8+ T cells held more expanded clones than CD4+ did, on average.

On this clone itself: Its antigen remains unidentified.

Profiled with immunoSEQ multiplex PCR; TCRdb holds only in-frame clones, not every one. This table has some 18,000 clones, approximately 83% appearing once. V was clipped by 3 bases and J by 3 bases; unmatched bases: 3. The CDR3 has 15 residues. Germline values: CDR1 LNHNV, CDR2 YYDKDF (reference sequence). This sequence joins TRBV15 and TRBJ1-4, with 8 nucleotides matching TRBD1. The sequence came from an adult with an advanced solid tumor such as melanoma, head and neck, liver or kidney cancer. Sequencing used CD4+ or CD8+ T cells sorted from blood, obtained in a trial of the OX40 agonist ivuxolimab. The chain's CDR3 is CATSRPQGANEKLFF. The CDR3 region has the DNA TGTGCCACCAGCAGGCCACAGGGGGCTAATGAAAAACTGTTTTTT.